Listed below are T cell receptor beta chains from one sample, sequenced in a study of Ad26.COV2.S vaccination and SARS-CoV-2 variants. Method: immunoSEQ multiplex PCR; TCRdb's copy keeps in-frame clones and lacks some. The sample includes hundreds of thousands of clones, 89% seen only once; the top ten take around 1.4%. The sample consisted of peripheral blood, taken in a trial of Ad26.COV2.S vaccine versus placebo. The receptors were sampled from a person between 18 and 59 years old who received the Ad26.COV2.S COVID-19 vaccine or a placebo. Each CDR3 is given with its conserved first and last residue. Fields, in order: D gene, V gene, J gene, clone size, CDR3 DNA, CDR3 protein. D genes are given only for firm matches. Part of the rows lack a size; the others show once, few, many or a class for expanded clones.

D: TRBD2
V: TRBV7-9
J: TRBJ2-2
size: -
DNA: TGTGCCAGCAGCTTCCTAGCGGGAGACACCGGGGAGCTGTTTTTT
CDR3: CASSFLAGDTGELFF

D: TRBD1
V: TRBV6-5
J: TRBJ2-1
size: -
DNA: TGTGCCAGCAATCCGCAAGGGGGCTCACAGGAGCAGTTCTTC
CDR3: CASNPQGGSQEQFF

D: -
V: TRBV9
J: TRBJ1-4
size: -
DNA: TGTGCCAGCAGCGCAGGGGTAGGGAATGAAAAACTGTTTTTT
CDR3: CASSAGVGNEKLFF

D: -
V: TRBV18
J: TRBJ1-2
size: -
DNA: TGTGCCAGCTCACCCGCGGGGCCGGACTATGGCTACACCTTC
CDR3: CASSPAGPDYGYTF

D: -
V: TRBV18
J: TRBJ1-3
size: -
DNA: TGTGCCAGCTCAGAGAACGGACCTAGCTCTGGAAACACCATATATTTT
CDR3: CASSENGPSSGNTIYF

D: TRBD2
V: TRBV7-2
J: TRBJ2-1
size: -
DNA: TGTGCCAGCAGCTTAGGACCCGGACTAGCGCAGGAAGAGAATGAGCAGTTCTTC
CDR3: CASSLGPGLAQEENEQFF

D: -
V: TRBV5-4
J: TRBJ2-7
size: -
DNA: TGTGCCAGCAGCTTGGGGGGGCCCTCCTACGAGCAGTACTTC
CDR3: CASSLGGPSYEQYF

D: -
V: TRBV24-1
J: TRBJ2-3
size: -
DNA: TGTGCCACCAGTCCAACTAGTGGATCGGGTCAGGCGTATACGCAGTATTTT
CDR3: CATSPTSGSGQAYTQYF

D: TRBD2
V: TRBV18
J: TRBJ2-1
size: few
DNA: TGTGCCAGCTCACCACCCTGGGCTAGCGGGAGTCTCGATGAGCAGTTCTTC
CDR3: CASSPPWASGSLDEQFF

D: TRBD1
V: TRBV5-1
J: TRBJ2-1
size: -
DNA: TGCGCCAGCAGCCCGGACAGGCTAGATAACAATGAGCAGTTCTTC
CDR3: CASSPDRLDNNEQFF

D: -
V: TRBV15
J: TRBJ2-1
size: -
DNA: TGTGCCACCAGACCAGACCGTGGCCGGGACGTCGGAAATGAGCAGTTCTTC
CDR3: CATRPDRGRDVGNEQFF

D: TRBD2
V: TRBV4-3
J: TRBJ2-7
size: -
DNA: TGCGCCAGCAGCCAAGAGGCTAGCGGGGCCTACGAGCAGTACTTC
CDR3: CASSQEASGAYEQYF

D: -
V: TRBV2
J: TRBJ1-6
size: -
DNA: TGTGCCAGCAAAGACAGGTGGGATAATTCACCCCTCCACTTT
CDR3: CASKDRWDNSPLHF

D: TRBD1
V: TRBV5-6
J: TRBJ1-1
size: -
DNA: TGTGCCAGCAGCTTGAATGGCAGGGGGCTAACTGAAGCTTTCTTT
CDR3: CASSLNGRGLTEAFF

D: -
V: TRBV7-9
J: TRBJ2-1
size: -
DNA: TGTGCCAGCAGCTCTCCCACCCCGGAGTTAAGGTACAATGAGCAGTTCTTC
CDR3: CASSSPTPELRYNEQFF

D: TRBD1
V: TRBV4-1
J: TRBJ1-3
size: once
DNA: TGCGCCAGCAGCCAAGGACAGGGGGTTCCGGGAAACACCATATATTTT
CDR3: CASSQGQGVPGNTIYF

D: TRBD1
V: TRBV27
J: TRBJ2-1
size: -
DNA: TGTGCCAGCAGTTTTGGGGGACAGGTGCGATATTCCTACAATGAGCAGTTCTTC
CDR3: CASSFGGQVRYSYNEQFF

D: -
V: TRBV4-1
J: TRBJ2-5
size: once
DNA: TGCGCCAGCAGCGCCTGGGACAAAGAGACCCAGTACTTC
CDR3: CASSAWDKETQYF

D: -
V: TRBV11-2
J: TRBJ2-7
size: -
DNA: TGTGCCAGCAGCTTCCCAGGTACCTACGAGCAGTACTTC
CDR3: CASSFPGTYEQYF

D: -
V: TRBV25-1
J: TRBJ2-6
size: -
DNA: TGTGCCAGCAGTGAATATACTCAGGGCTCTGGGGCCAACGTCCTGACTTTC
CDR3: CASSEYTQGSGANVLTF

D: TRBD2
V: TRBV11-2
J: TRBJ2-7
size: -
DNA: TGTGCCAGCAGCCCATCTGGGCTAGCGGGACTAAACTCCTACGAGCAGTACTTC
CDR3: CASSPSGLAGLNSYEQYF

D: -
V: TRBV7-9
J: TRBJ2-3
size: once
DNA: TGTGCCAGCAACCGAGGGAGCCCTGGCACAGATACGCAGTATTTT
CDR3: CASNRGSPGTDTQYF

D: -
V: TRBV30
J: TRBJ2-2
size: -
DNA: TGTGCCTGGCGAAGGCCCTCGTCCGGGGAGCTGTTTTTT
CDR3: CAWRRPSSGELFF

D: -
V: TRBV7-3
J: TRBJ2-3
size: -
DNA: TGTGCCAGCAGCTCCGGGGAGCTACTCACAGATACGCAGTATTTT
CDR3: CASSSGELLTDTQYF

D: -
V: TRBV5-4
J: TRBJ2-7
size: -
DNA: TGTGCCAGCAGCTTCAGCCAGGCCTTCTCCTACGAGCAGTACTTC
CDR3: CASSFSQAFSYEQYF

D: -
V: TRBV12-3/TRBV12-4
J: TRBJ1-1
size: once
DNA: TGTGCCAGCAGTTTAGGGGTTGAAGCTTTCTTT
CDR3: CASSLGVEAFF

D: -
V: TRBV10-3
J: TRBJ1-5
size: -
DNA: TGTGCCATCAGAGGCGATAGCAATCAGCCCCAGCATTTT
CDR3: CAIRGDSNQPQHF

D: -
V: TRBV6-5
J: TRBJ1-6
size: -
DNA: TGTGCCAGCAGTTACTTTGGAGCTAATTCACCCCTCCACTTT
CDR3: CASSYFGANSPLHF

D: TRBD1
V: TRBV27
J: TRBJ2-7
size: -
DNA: TGTGCCAGCAGTTTACTGGGACAGTACGAGCAGTACTTC
CDR3: CASSLLGQYEQYF

D: TRBD1
V: TRBV6-5
J: TRBJ1-2
size: few
DNA: TGTGCCAGCAGGGGAGCGGGGACAGGGTGGACCTTC
CDR3: CASRGAGTGWTF

D: TRBD2
V: TRBV2
J: TRBJ2-1
size: -
DNA: TGTGCCAGCAGCCCTAGCGGGGGGGCCAGGGAGCAGTTCTTC
CDR3: CASSPSGGAREQFF

D: -
V: TRBV7-2
J: TRBJ1-2
size: -
DNA: TGTGCCAGCAGCTTATTTAGGGAAGGCTATGGCTACACCTTC
CDR3: CASSLFREGYGYTF

D: TRBD1
V: TRBV2
J: TRBJ1-4
size: -
DNA: TGTGCCAGCAGTGATCTTGGACAGGGACTCCAAAAACTGTTTTTT
CDR3: CASSDLGQGLQKLFF

D: -
V: TRBV6-5
J: TRBJ2-3
size: -
DNA: TGTGCCAGCAGTTACAGGCTTTCTAGCACAGATACGCAGTATTTT
CDR3: CASSYRLSSTDTQYF

D: TRBD1
V: TRBV27
J: TRBJ2-7
size: -
DNA: TGTGCCAGCAGGGACAGGGGGCATACCTACGAGCAGTACTTC
CDR3: CASRDRGHTYEQYF

D: TRBD2
V: TRBV18
J: TRBJ2-7
size: -
DNA: TGTGCCAGCTCACCTCCCCTAGCGGGAGTGGCATCCTACGAGCAGTACTTC
CDR3: CASSPPLAGVASYEQYF

D: -
V: TRBV12-2
J: TRBJ1-1
size: few
DNA: TGTGCAAGTCGCTTAGCCCGGGACAGGGGGATGAACACTGAAGCTTTCTTT
CDR3: CASRLARDRGMNTEAFF

D: TRBD2
V: TRBV19
J: TRBJ2-1
size: -
DNA: TGTGCCAGTAGTATGGGGAGGGGCAATGAGCAGTTCTTC
CDR3: CASSMGRGNEQFF

D: -
V: TRBV5-1
J: TRBJ1-1
size: -
DNA: TGCGCCAGCAGCTTGCTGGGGCCTCAGAACACTGAAGCTTTCTTT
CDR3: CASSLLGPQNTEAFF

D: -
V: TRBV6-4
J: TRBJ2-3
size: -
DNA: TGTGCCAGCAGACTCAGGGCCGGGGGCACAGATACGCAGTATTTT
CDR3: CASRLRAGGTDTQYF

D: TRBD1
V: TRBV10-3
J: TRBJ2-5
size: -
DNA: TGTGCCATCAGCGCCGGGACAGGGGAAGAGACCCAGTACTTC
CDR3: CAISAGTGEETQYF

D: -
V: TRBV30
J: TRBJ2-1
size: -
DNA: TGTGCCTGGAGTGTAACTCGCTACCGGGGTGAGCAGTTCTTC
CDR3: CAWSVTRYRGEQFF

D: -
V: TRBV7-2
J: TRBJ2-1
size: -
DNA: TGTGCCAGCAGTTTGGGGGGGCTGTACAATGAGCAGTTCTTC
CDR3: CASSLGGLYNEQFF